This TCR beta chain was profiled in a study of Graves' ophthalmopathy and Graves' hyperthyroidism. About the study: Where ophthalmopathy was absent within 18 months of follow-up, hyperthyroidism was stable. Regarding the study as a whole: In blood, most expanded thyroid clonotypes above 0.001 frequency were also detected. Prediction of ophthalmopathy progression reached around 71% sensitivity and around 72% specificity.

Lactation, pregnancy, uncontrolled infections and other autoimmune diseases were all grounds for excluding patients. Unmatched junction bases numbered 5, after V lost 5 bases and J lost 5 bases. Germline CDR1 and CDR2: SGHAT and FQNNGV. This CDR3 comprises 15 residues. The TCR beta CDR3 regions underwent amplification from RNA transcripts. Second-round multiplex PCR came after first-round RT-PCR with HTBI primers. One entry per CDR3 protein results from TCRdb running MiXCR on the multiplex PCR reads. Of 500,000 to 600,000 distinct CDR3 sequences in the sample, less than 45% are singletons; the top ten hold around 4.6%. This clonotype was seen at least ten times. The antigen remains undetermined.

Sequencing input: peripheral blood or thyroid tissue (not recorded which). This chain joins TRBV11-2 and TRBJ2-5; 13 bases align to TRBD2. This TCR derives from an adult man with Graves' hyperthyroidism. CDR3 bases: TGTGCCAGCAGCGTCCCGACTAGCGGGGGGGAGACCCAGTACTTC. As protein: CASSVPTSGGETQYF.